This is a list of T cell receptor beta chains from one sample in a study of blood T cell repertoires in COVID-19. Profiling relied on immunoSEQ multiplex PCR, and the TCRdb table lists in-frame clones only, not all of them. The repertoire holds 240,000 or so clones, with around 86% as singletons. The sample was peripheral blood. These TCRs come from a woman aged 60-70 years with active or convalescent COVID-19. CDR3s include the opening cysteine and the closing phenylalanine or tryptophan. The order of the fields is V gene, CDR3 length, D gene, J gene, clone size, CDR3 protein, CDR3 DNA. The D gene is left open where the match is weak. Size tells how often a clone was seen (once, few, many) or the class of an expanded clone, and some rows leave it out.

>TRBV6-6|15|TRBD1|TRBJ2-7|-
CASSQGQGTSYEQYF
TGTGCCAGCAGCCAGGGACAGGGGACTTCCTACGAGCAGTACTTC
>TRBV19|14|-|TRBJ1-1|once
CASSPSGQYTEAFF
TGTGCCAGTAGTCCCTCCGGACAGTACACTGAAGCTTTCTTT
>TRBV9|15|TRBD2|TRBJ2-2|few
CASSVGAGGHQELFF
TGTGCCAGCAGCGTCGGAGCGGGGGGGCACCAGGAGCTGTTTTTT
>TRBV7-7|15|TRBD2|TRBJ2-5|-
CASSESGGRGETQYF
TGTGCCAGCAGCGAAAGCGGGGGGCGGGGAGAGACCCAGTACTTC
>TRBV30|13|-|TRBJ1-5|-
CACSHGGGQPQHF
TGTGCCTGCAGCCATGGGGGGGGCCAGCCCCAGCATTTT
>TRBV11-1|14|-|TRBJ2-3|-
CASGFEGLTDTQYF
TGTGCCAGCGGTTTTGAGGGCCTCACAGATACGCAGTATTTT
>TRBV9|19|TRBD1|TRBJ2-1|-
CASSVTQFRDRLNHNEQFF
TGTGCCAGCAGCGTAACTCAATTCCGGGACAGATTAAATCACAATGAGCAGTTCTTC
>TRBV7-6|14|TRBD2|TRBJ2-7|few
CASSPTGGPYEQYF
TGTGCCAGCAGCCCGACGGGGGGGCCGTACGAGCAGTACTTC
>TRBV30|16|TRBD2|TRBJ2-6|once
CAWSEASGGRANVLTF
TGTGCCTGGAGTGAAGCTAGCGGGGGGAGGGCCAACGTCCTGACTTTC
>TRBV7-2|15|TRBD2|TRBJ2-5|-
CASSFQRGDQETQYF
TGTGCCAGCAGCTTTCAGCGGGGGGACCAAGAGACCCAGTACTTC
>TRBV24-1|14|TRBD1|TRBJ1-1|once
CATSPRGPSVKAFF
TGTGCCACCAGTCCCAGGGGGCCCTCCGTAAAGGCTTTCTTT
>TRBV2|13|-|TRBJ1-5|-
CASNFRGTQPQHF
TGTGCCAGCAACTTCCGGGGGACTCAGCCCCAGCATTTT
>TRBV5-1|16|-|TRBJ2-7|-
CASSWEGQADSYEQYF
TGCGCCAGCAGCTGGGAGGGACAGGCCGACTCCTACGAGCAGTACTTC
>TRBV27|18|TRBD1|TRBJ1-5|-
CASSLSYGTGGSNQPQHF
TGTGCCAGCAGTTTATCGTATGGGACAGGGGGTAGCAATCAGCCCCAGCATTTT
>TRBV7-8|14|TRBD1|TRBJ1-1|-
CASSHRTGSTEAFF
TGTGCCAGCAGTCACAGGACAGGGAGCACTGAAGCTTTCTTT
>TRBV7-2|16|TRBD2|TRBJ2-3|-
CASSVQLAGGGDTQYF
TGTGCCAGCAGCGTGCAACTAGCGGGGGGGGGAGATACGCAGTATTTT
>TRBV19|13|TRBD1|TRBJ1-2|-
CASSPQGSYGYTF
TGTGCCAGTAGTCCACAGGGGAGCTATGGCTACACCTTC
>TRBV19|15|TRBD1|TRBJ1-1|-
CASSDGTASNTEAFF
TGTGCCAGTAGTGACGGGACAGCCTCTAACACTGAAGCTTTCTTT
>TRBV5-4|17|TRBD2|TRBJ2-3|-
CASSSGGGGTRTDTQYF
TGTGCCAGCAGCTCGGGGGGCGGGGGGACACGCACAGATACGCAGTATTTT
>TRBV7-8|14|-|TRBJ1-1|few
CASSLAGRNTEAFF
TGTGCCAGCAGCTTAGCGGGCAGAAACACTGAAGCTTTCTTT
>TRBV6-4|14|-|TRBJ2-2|-
CASSFTENTGELFF
TGTGCCAGCAGTTTCACAGAGAACACCGGGGAGCTGTTTTTT
>TRBV4-1|15|TRBD1|TRBJ1-1|once
CASRTVTGGNTEAFF
TGCGCCAGCAGGACCGTGACAGGGGGGAACACTGAAGCTTTCTTT
>TRBV7-9|19|-|TRBJ2-3|-
CASSPLIGTAGARTDTQYF
TGTGCCAGCAGCCCCCTTATAGGGACAGCGGGGGCCAGAACAGATACGCAGTATTTT
>TRBV14|14|-|TRBJ1-1|-
CASSLPDRNTEAFF
TGTGCCAGCAGCCTTCCTGACAGGAACACTGAAGCTTTCTTT